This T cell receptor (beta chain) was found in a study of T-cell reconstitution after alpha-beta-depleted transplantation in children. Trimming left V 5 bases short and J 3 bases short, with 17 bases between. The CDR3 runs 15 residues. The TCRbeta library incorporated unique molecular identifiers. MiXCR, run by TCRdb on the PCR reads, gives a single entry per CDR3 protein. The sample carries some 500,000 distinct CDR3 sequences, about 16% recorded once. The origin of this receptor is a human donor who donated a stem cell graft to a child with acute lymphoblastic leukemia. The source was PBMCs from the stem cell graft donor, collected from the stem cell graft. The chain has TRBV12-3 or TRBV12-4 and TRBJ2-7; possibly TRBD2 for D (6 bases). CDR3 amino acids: CASSPQGLPGYEQYF. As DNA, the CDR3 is TGTGCCAGCAGTCCCCAGGGACTGCCAGGCTACGAGCAGTACTTC.